These 17 T cell receptor beta chains originate from one sample sequenced in a study of cytomegalovirus exposure and HLA in healthy donors. PCR amplification relied on 60 Vbeta primers (plus 13 Jbeta primers). TCRdb keeps only in-frame clones here, not all; method: immunoSEQ multiplex PCR. The sample lists 100,000 or so clones; 74% were seen once. Sequencing input: PBMCs. Receptors originate from a middle-aged man in good health and CMV-seropositive.

V and J are TRBV19 and TRBJ2-7; TRBD1 agrees at 7 bases. Unmatched junction bases numbered 13, after V lost 5 bases and J lost 3 bases. Germline V gives CDR1 LNHDA, CDR2 SQIVND (reference sequence). The CDR3 has 16 residues. The CDR3 DNA follows: TGTGCCAGTAGTGGTAAGAACAGGGGATTGGGCTACGAGCAGTACTTC. The encoded protein is CASSGKNRGLGYEQYF.

The V call is TRBV7-2, the J call TRBJ1-1, with TRBD1 identical over 9 bases. The V and J ends lost 1 base and 6 bases, in that order; junction bases with no gene match: 3. This CDR3 is 14 amino acids long. The germline V gene encodes CDR1 SGHTA and CDR2 FQGNSA. The CDR3 sequence is CASSLDWDRAEAFF. CDR3 bases: TGTGCCAGCAGCTTAGATTGGGACAGGGCTGAAGCTTTCTTT.

The genes are TRBV5-1 and TRBJ1-2; 7 bases match TRBD1. From germline, CDR1 is SGHRS and CDR2 YFSETQ. Trimming took 4 bases from V and 4 from J; bases not matched to a gene: 7. The CDR3 length is 14 residues. As DNA, the CDR3 is TGCGCCAGCAGCGTCGACAGGGCCGGCTATGGCTACACCTTC. It yields the protein CASSVDRAGYGYTF.

The V call is TRBV5-6, the J call TRBJ2-7; no definite D call. The CDR3 sequence is 15 residues long. Trimming shortened V by 0 bases and J by 0 bases, and 10 bases separated the two germline ends. CDR1 SGHDT and CDR2 YYEEEE come from the germline V gene. The CDR3 sequence is CASSLGAYFSYEQYF. CDR3 nucleotides: TGTGCCAGCAGCTTGGGGGCCTACTTCTCCTACGAGCAGTACTTC.

This chain joins TRBV11-2 and TRBJ2-5; unclear D gene. V was pared by 0 bases and J by 4 bases, with 12 bases between. CDR3 size: 15 residues. CDR1 and CDR2 (germline): SGHAT, FQNNGV. In DNA, the CDR3 is TGTGCCAGCAGCTTAGATCGCGGTAGTGCAGAGACCCAGTACTTC. Translating gives CASSLDRGSAETQYF. Together with reference TRBV11-2 and TRBJ2-5, the CDR3 gives the full variable domain: EAGVAQSPRYKIIEKRQSVAFWCNPISGHATLYWYQQILGQGPKLLIQFQNNGVVDDSQLPKDRFSAERLKGVDSTLKIQPAKLEDSAVYLCASSLDRGSAETQYFGPGTRLLVL.

The table lists this clone with a few counts. The CDR3 DNA reads TGCGCCAGCAGCCAAGGGGGAGGGGCAGAACGGAATGAAAAACTGTTTTTT. It specifies CASSQGGGAERNEKLFF. The chain employs TRBV4-1 and TRBJ1-4; tentatively, D is TRBD1 (5 bases). The germline gives CDR1 MGHRA, CDR2 YSYEKL. Between the trimmed V and J ends, which lost 1 base and 5 bases, there was a span of 17 bases. This CDR3 contains 17 residues.

V and J are TRBV5-1 and TRBJ2-7; TRBD1 is a possible D gene (6 bases). Between the trimmed V and J ends, which lost 1 base and 5 bases, there was a span of 13 bases. Germline assignment: CDR1 SGHRS and CDR2 YFSETQ. The CDR3 sequence is 14 residues long. The CDR3: CASSLQQGINEQYF. The CDR3 DNA sequence: TGCGCCAGCAGCTTGCAACAGGGAATTAACGAGCAGTACTTC.

The chain joins TRBV5-1 to TRBJ2-5; 15 bases agree with TRBD2. Unmatched junction bases numbered 7, after V lost 4 bases and J lost 0 bases. Germline values: CDR1 SGHRS, CDR2 YFSETQ. The CDR3 sequence is 18 residues long. CDR3 loop: CASSPGTSGGSYQETQYF. The CDR3 DNA is TGCGCCAGCAGCCCCGGGACTAGCGGGGGGTCGTACCAAGAGACCCAGTACTTC.

This chain uses TRBV7-3 with TRBJ2-1; 10 bases line up with TRBD2. CDR1 SGHTA and CDR2 FQGTGA come from the germline V gene. CDR3 length equals 17 residues. The junction had 6 bases not matched to a gene; V was cut back by 0 bases and J by 4 bases. The CDR3 reads CASSLTDLAGGYNEQFF. The CDR3, as DNA: TGTGCCAGCAGCTTAACCGACTTAGCGGGGGGTTACAATGAGCAGTTCTTC. Full variable domain (missing parts from reference TRBV7-3 and TRBJ2-1): GAGVSQTPSNKVTEKGKYVELRCDPISGHTALYWYRQSLGQGPEFLIYFQGTGAADDSGLPNDRFFAVRPEGSVSTLKIQRTERGDSAVYLCASSLTDLAGGYNEQFFGPGTRLTVL.

CDR3 sequence: CASSFADQETQYF. The CDR3 nucleotides read TGCGCCAGCAGCTTCGCAGACCAAGAGACCCAGTACTTC. This chain connects TRBV5-1 to TRBJ2-5; D not resolved. The CDR3 extends over 13 amino acids. The germline CDR1 and CDR2 sequences are SGHRS and YFSETQ. The V end was cut by 2 bases, the J end by 0 bases, with 5 bases between.

The chain recombines TRBV4-2 with TRBJ2-7, with TRBD1 identical over 10 bases. The length of the CDR3 is 15 residues. Trimming took 4 bases from V and 2 from J; bases not matched to a gene: 5. CDR1 and CDR2 (germline): LGHNA, YNFKEQ. The CDR3 nucleotides are TGTGCCAGCAGCCGAGGACAGGGGGGTACCTACGAGCAGTACTTC. This codes for CASSRGQGGTYEQYF.

This clone showed up just a few times. The V and J genes are TRBV13 and TRBJ2-7; D possibly corresponds to TRBD2 (6 bases). The V end lost 2 bases, the J end lost 3 bases, and 11 bases lay between the germline ends. Germline V gene sequence: CDR1 PRHDT, CDR2 FYEKMQ (reference sequence). The length of the CDR3 is 14 residues. This CDR3 reads CASSLMDGSYEQYF. CDR3 nucleotide sequence: TGTGCCAGCAGCTTAATGGACGGGAGCTACGAGCAGTACTTC.

The chain links TRBV27 to TRBJ1-1; 7 bases agree with TRBD1. Germline CDR1 is MNHEY and CDR2 is SMNVEV (reference sequence). This CDR3 has 14 residues. With V trimmed by 3 bases and J by 3 bases, 4 bases remained unmatched. CDR3 bases: TGTGCCAGCAGTTTGAGACAGGGTCACACTGAAGCTTTCTTT. Its protein product is CASSLRQGHTEAFF.

For the CDR3, the DNA is TGTGCCATCAGTTCTCCGGTCTCTGGAAACACCATATATTTT. Its protein product is CAISSPVSGNTIYF. The chain recombines TRBV10-3 with TRBJ1-3; no clear D gene. The CDR3 is made up of 14 amino acids. Between the trimmed V and J ends, which lost 5 bases and 0 bases, there was a span of 8 bases. Germline V lookup: CDR1 ENHRY, CDR2 SYGVKD.

This chain's CDR3 is CASSRSGYNEQFF. The CDR3 DNA reads as TGTGCCAGCAGCAGGAGCGGCTACAATGAGCAGTTCTTC. The chain combines TRBV5-5 with TRBJ2-1; D perhaps matches TRBD2 (5 bases). Trimming took 4 bases from V and 3 from J, leaving 8 bases between them. Germline V lookup: CDR1 SGHKS, CDR2 YYEKEE (reference sequence). The CDR3 is 13 residues long.

The rearrangement links TRBV2 to TRBJ1-2, with 9 bases that match TRBD1. Germline V gene lookup returns CDR1 SNHLY and CDR2 FYNNEI. This CDR3 region has 14 residues. V lost 6 bases to trimming and J lost 3 bases; unmatched junction nucleotides: 5. Written as DNA, the CDR3 is TGTGCCAGCAGGCCGGGACAGGGTTACTATGGCTACACCTTC. Amino acid sequence: CASRPGQGYYGYTF.

This clone was seen only once. The chain combines TRBV5-6 with TRBJ2-7; D is perhaps TRBD1 (5 bases). The CDR3 spans 14 residues. V was cut by 3 bases and J by 2 bases, with 12 bases left in between. From germline, CDR1 is SGHDT and CDR2 YYEEEE. The CDR3 region has the DNA TGTGCCAGCAGCTGGGGCCAATTAACCTACGAGCAGTACTTC. It specifies CASSWGQLTYEQYF. Filled out from reference TRBV5-6 and TRBJ2-7, the complete variable domain reads DAGVTQSPTHLIKTRGQQVTLRCSPKSGHDTVSWYQQALGQGPQFIFQYYEEEERQRGNFPDRFSGHQFPNYSSELNVNALLLGDSALYLCASSWGQLTYEQYFGPGTRLTVT.